This record looks at one TCR beta chain sequence and its context. This clone's antigen is unknown. Within one base of it there is no much larger clone, and no base qualities were kept. At diagnosis, peripheral blood, uninvolved tumor-adjacent lung and tumor were collected and were preserved as a mix of fresh-frozen and FFPE material. This sample is drawn from a study of T cells in localized non-small cell lung cancer (dated by TCRdb to the early 2020s). Regarding the research as a whole: T cell repertoires of 236 early-stage NSCLC patients were analyzed, with tumors being compared against uninvolved tumor-adjacent lungs. A mean age of 66.3 years was recorded for the NSCLC patients, of whom 129 were male and about a hundred were female. The cohort consisted of 200 to 300 treatment-naive NSCLC patients whose localized lung tumors had been resected.

Study-wide findings and limitations: Uninvolved tumor-adjacent lung showed the highest T cell clonality, higher than tumor, which suggests more focused antigenic responses in the adjacent lung. Because the study design was exploratory, TCR variables were selected using unadjusted p-values without false-discovery rate correction. A median of around 50 of the top 100 tumor clones were detected in paired uninvolved adjacent lung, and 28 of these tumor clones were also found among the top 100 clones of the paired uninvolved adjacent lung. Because multi-region sequencing of the tumors was not done, intratumor heterogeneity could not be ruled out. Higher T cell density in blood was associated with longer overall survival, whereas higher clonality in adjacent lung was associated with shorter survival.

CDR1 and CDR2, per the germline V gene, are SGHNT and YENEEA. Counted from cysteine to phenylalanine, this CDR3 has 17 amino acids. Only the CDR3 region is kept as DNA, spanning 51 bases read in frame from base 1. V loses 1 base, J loses 0 bases, and the germline ends lie 13 bases apart. TCR beta CDR3 regions were sequenced from DNA using the immunoSEQ Assay. Per the authors' processing: To compute T cell density, TCR beta template counts were normalized to usable DNA, which was estimated by amplifying housekeeping genes. Richness was estimated with the preseqR package, extrapolating to 400,000 templates for PBMC samples and 120,000 templates for tissue samples. Clonality was defined by subtracting Pielou's evenness from one. Tissue-enriched TCRs were identified by differential abundance testing using productive amino-acid clonotypes, minimum total count 5 and alpha 0.1. The Jaccard Index and the Morisita Overlap Index were used to quantify repertoire overlap between compartments. TCR beta CDR3s were clustered by GLIPH together with public tetramer-defined viral CDR3s, and at least three viral sequences plus V-gene enrichment were required for viral motifs. The clones in this table, taken by TCRdb from immuneACCESS, are in-frame only. Not every clone is retained; where verified, under half of the shortfall comes from an unresolved V gene, and the cause of the rest is unknown. V and J calls and clone size are those listed in that table; D and trimming were worked out from the DNA. This sample lists around 1,400 clones; about 19% were detected once. The ten top clones hold 18% of the sample.

The source material was lung tumor tissue, sampled before any cancer treatment. This chain joins TRBV11-3 to TRBJ1-5; TRBD1 is a possible D gene, resting on 6 matching bases. The TCR comes from a woman aged 35-75 years with stage I lung adenocarcinoma. CDR3 region: CASSLVGTRHSNQPQHF. DNA sequence: TGTGCCAGCAGCTTAGTCGGGACACGGCATAGCAATCAGCCCCAGCATTTT.